This T cell receptor (beta chain) was captured by sequencing in a study of T cells in localized non-small cell lung cancer. Study conclusions and caveats: Maximal T cell clonality occurred in uninvolved adjacent lung, with tumor ranking below it. Longer survival (overall) was linked to higher T cell density in blood. Adjacent lung exhibited a median of approximately 50 among the 100 most abundant tumor clones. Investigators sequenced only a single tumor region, leaving heterogeneity possible.

As regards this clone: The target antigen is unknown.

This CDR3 has 14 amino acids. Trimming took off 2 bases at V and 1 base at J, with 9 bases between the two ends. The germline CDR1 and CDR2 sequences are SGDLS and YYNGEE. Some clones are missing from TCRdb's copy, which holds only in-frame ones; the method was immunoSEQ multiplex PCR. The data contain about 11,000 clones, roughly 80% of them singletons. The chain recombines TRBV9 with TRBJ1-1, with a tentative D call TRBD1 (6 bases). The input for sequencing was peripheral blood mononuclear cells, taken before any cancer treatment. This receptor was obtained from a female donor older than 55 with stage II lung adenocarcinoma. The CDR3 region has the DNA TGTGCCAGCAGCGTTACAGGGAGGAACACTGAAGCTTTCTTT. Encoded protein: CASSVTGRNTEAFF.